This T cell receptor beta chain was obtained from a study of radiation and T cells in renal cell carcinoma. Study-wide results and caveats: Pretreatment tumor biopsies were lacking, so baseline clonotypes are unknown. Top tumor clonotypes rose in blood 2 weeks post-radiation, then contracted.

The CDR3 contains 14 residues. Trimming took 0 bases from V and 3 from J, leaving 9 bases between them. CDR1 is LNHDA, CDR2 SQIVND, per germline (reference sequence). Time point of the sample: blood 4 weeks post-SBRT, at nephrectomy. Sample treatment: 15 Gy SBRT to primary tumor, nephrectomy 4 weeks later. Nephrectomy followed 15 Gy stereotactic body radiation by 4 weeks. Using immunoSEQ multiplex PCR, the repertoire was profiled, and TCRdb retains in-frame clones only, with some absent. The sample includes 65,000 or so clones, over 65% of them seen just once. Notes on this clone: The antigen remains undetermined.

This sequence originates from a man aged 60 to 75 with renal cell carcinoma. Sequencing was performed on blood, taken from a patient whose treatment included radiotherapy and nephrectomy. The gene calls are TRBV19 and TRBJ2-7, with a possible D match to TRBD1 (5 bases). As DNA, the CDR3 is TGTGCCAGTAGTATAGATCGACAGAGCTACGAGCAGTACTTC. It yields the protein CASSIDRQSYEQYF.